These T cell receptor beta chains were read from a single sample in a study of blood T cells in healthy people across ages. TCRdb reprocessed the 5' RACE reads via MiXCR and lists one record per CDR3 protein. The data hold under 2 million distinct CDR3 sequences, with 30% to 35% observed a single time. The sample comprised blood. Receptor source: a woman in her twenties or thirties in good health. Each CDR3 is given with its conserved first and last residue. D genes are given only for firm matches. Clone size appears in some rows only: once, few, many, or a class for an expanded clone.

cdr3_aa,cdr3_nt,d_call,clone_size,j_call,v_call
CSASSRSGANVLTF,TGCAGTGCATCTTCCCGCTCTGGGGCCAACGTCCTGACTTTC,NA,NA,TRBJ2-6,TRBV20-1
CASSVYWDYNEQFF,TGTGCCAGCAGCGTATACTGGGACTACAATGAGCAGTTCTTC,NA,NA,TRBJ2-1,TRBV9
CASSQDGYYMKGGNQPQHF,TGTGCCAGCAGCCAAGATGGTTACTACATGAAAGGGGGCAATCAGCCCCAGCATTTT,NA,NA,TRBJ1-5,TRBV4-2
CATRDRGSTDTQYF,TGTGCCACCCGGGACAGGGGGAGCACAGATACGCAGTATTTT,TRBD1,NA,TRBJ2-3,TRBV24-1
CASKIASGKRTDTQYF,TGTGCCAGCAAAATTGCTAGCGGGAAACGCACAGATACGCAGTATTTT,TRBD2,NA,TRBJ2-3,TRBV7-2
CASSYKGGRGDTQYF,TGTGCCAGCAGTTATAAAGGGGGGCGAGGTGATACGCAGTATTTT,NA,NA,TRBJ2-3,TRBV5-6
CATSDSRPGQTYYEQYF,TGTGCCACCAGTGATTCACGCCCGGGACAGACATACTACGAGCAGTACTTC,TRBD1,few,TRBJ2-7,TRBV24-1
CSARDETRGAYEQYF,TGCAGTGCTAGAGATGAGACCCGGGGGGCCTACGAGCAGTACTTC,TRBD2,NA,TRBJ2-7,TRBV20-1
CASGPTGIQPQHF,TGTGCCAGCGGGCCAACAGGGATCCAGCCCCAGCATTTT,NA,few,TRBJ1-5,TRBV6-1
CASSQDRGTEALF,TGTGCCAGCAGCCAAGATCGGGGGACTGAAGCTCTCTTT,NA,NA,TRBJ1-1,TRBV3-1
CASSPDSVGVGTGELFF,TGTGCCAGCAGCCCGGACAGCGTCGGGGTTGGCACCGGGGAGCTGTTTTTT,NA,few,TRBJ2-2,TRBV3-1
CASSQVGRQDLSNYGYTF,TGCGCCAGCAGCCAAGTGGGGCGACAGGACCTATCTAACTATGGCTACACCTTC,NA,few,TRBJ1-2,TRBV4-1
CASSEWDWTSGEYNEQFF,TGTGCCAGCAGTGAATGGGATTGGACTAGCGGGGAATACAATGAGCAGTTCTTC,TRBD2,NA,TRBJ2-1,TRBV2
CSALPEANYGYTF,TGCAGCGCCTTGCCGGAAGCTAACTATGGCTACACCTTC,NA,NA,TRBJ1-2,TRBV29-1
CASTPQEAAYEQYF,TGTGCCAGCACTCCCCAGGAGGCGGCCTACGAGCAGTACTTC,NA,once,TRBJ2-7,TRBV11-2
CASSLGSLRAPYEQYF,TGCGCCAGCAGCTTGGGTAGTCTTCGTGCGCCCTACGAGCAGTACTTC,NA,few,TRBJ2-7,TRBV5-1
CASSQTGHSNQPQHF,TGTGCCAGCTCACAGACAGGTCATAGCAATCAGCCCCAGCATTTT,NA,NA,TRBJ1-5,TRBV18
CASSPGQGRRDSSYEQYF,TGTGCCAGCAGTCCCGGACAGGGTCGGCGGGATTCATCCTACGAGCAGTACTTC,TRBD1,NA,TRBJ2-7,TRBV28
CATSDTGTGGMETQYF,TGTGCCACCAGTGATACCGGGACAGGGGGGATGGAGACCCAGTACTTC,TRBD1,few,TRBJ2-5,TRBV24-1
CAWTPGFGGYTF,TGTGCCTGGACTCCGGGGTTCGGGGGCTACACCTTC,NA,NA,TRBJ1-2,TRBV30
CATTRLLNQPQHF,TGTGCCACTACACGGCTCTTGAATCAGCCCCAGCATTTT,NA,NA,TRBJ1-5,TRBV6-6
CASSPETYEQYF,TGTGCCAGCAGTCCGGAGACCTACGAGCAGTACTTC,NA,many,TRBJ2-7,TRBV5-5
CSARREVEEKLFF,TGCAGTGCTCGTCGGGAGGTTGAAGAAAAACTGTTTTTT,NA,NA,TRBJ1-4,TRBV20-1
CASNYAGAYNEQFF,TGTGCCAGCAATTACGCGGGAGCCTACAATGAGCAGTTCTTC,TRBD2,NA,TRBJ2-1,TRBV9
CASRRAGEGYEQYF,TGTGCCAGCAGGAGGGCAGGGGAAGGGTACGAGCAGTACTTC,NA,few,TRBJ2-7,TRBV2
CASARFDYGYTF,TGTGCCAGCGCTCGGTTTGACTATGGCTACACCTTC,NA,NA,TRBJ1-2,TRBV6-6
CASSYRGQGEDTQYF,TGTGCCAGCAGTTACCGTGGACAGGGGGAAGATACGCAGTATTTT,TRBD1,NA,TRBJ2-3,TRBV6-7
CVSSSRVGGNEQFF,TGTGTCAGCAGCTCCCGTGTAGGGGGCAATGAGCAGTTCTTC,NA,NA,TRBJ2-1,TRBV7-3
CASRYSTGQNTGELFF,TGTGCCAGCAGATACTCCACAGGGCAAAACACCGGGGAGCTGTTTTTT,NA,NA,TRBJ2-2,TRBV6-2/TRBV6-3
CASRWEAGELFF,TGTGCCAGCAGGTGGGAAGCCGGGGAGCTGTTTTTT,NA,NA,TRBJ2-2,TRBV27
CASSLREGGASKNIQYF,TGTGCCAGCAGCTTAAGAGAGGGGGGCGCGTCCAAAAACATTCAGTACTTC,NA,many,TRBJ2-4,TRBV7-9
CASSLDPRQQETQYF,TGTGCCAGCAGCTTAGACCCCCGACAGCAAGAGACCCAGTACTTC,NA,few,TRBJ2-5,TRBV7-9
CAWRVGGRDEQFF,TGTGCCTGGAGAGTAGGGGGCCGCGATGAGCAGTTCTTC,TRBD1,many,TRBJ2-1,TRBV30
CASRHPGGGSYGYTF,TGTGCCAGCAGACACCCAGGGGGGGGTTCCTATGGCTACACCTTC,TRBD1,NA,TRBJ1-2,TRBV7-2
CSVVYVLAGTEQFF,TGCAGCGTTGTTTATGTCCTAGCGGGGACTGAGCAGTTCTTC,TRBD2,NA,TRBJ2-1,TRBV29-1
CASTPGPAYEQYF,TGTGCCAGCACCCCGGGACCTGCCTACGAGCAGTACTTC,NA,many,TRBJ2-7,TRBV12-3/TRBV12-4
CASRMGLAGAQETQYF,TGTGCCAGCAGGATGGGACTAGCGGGGGCCCAAGAGACCCAGTACTTC,TRBD2,few,TRBJ2-5,TRBV7-6
CASSDGWQGFPYEQYF,TGTGCCAGCAGTGACGGGTGGCAGGGCTTCCCCTACGAGCAGTACTTC,NA,few,TRBJ2-7,TRBV6-1
CSARKRQGGTEAFF,TGCAGTGCTAGAAAACGACAGGGGGGCACTGAAGCTTTCTTT,TRBD1,NA,TRBJ1-1,TRBV20-1
CASNAQLYSNQPQHF,TGTGCCAGTAACGCACAACTTTATAGCAATCAGCCCCAGCATTTT,NA,NA,TRBJ1-5,TRBV19
CASSPDRGKGQPQHF,TGTGCCAGCAGCCCCGACAGGGGAAAAGGTCAGCCCCAGCATTTT,TRBD1,few,TRBJ1-5,TRBV5-5
CASSPRQGLLVDYGYTF,TGTGCCAGCAGCCCTAGACAGGGGCTGCTCGTGGACTATGGCTACACCTTC,TRBD1,NA,TRBJ1-2,TRBV7-2
CASSPLNPGRTDTQYF,TGTGCCAGCAGTCCGTTAAATCCCGGGAGGACAGATACGCAGTATTTT,TRBD2,NA,TRBJ2-3,TRBV12-3/TRBV12-4
CAIRSRDNPYNEQFF,TGTGCCATCAGGAGTCGGGACAACCCCTACAATGAGCAGTTCTTC,NA,NA,TRBJ2-1,TRBV10-3